What follows is one T cell receptor (beta chain) and its context. Its antigen is undetermined. With a J-beta primer mix and a sample-barcoded 5' primer, a second PCR ran roughly 6 to 11 cycles. MiXCR was run by TCRdb on the 5' RACE reads, yielding one entry per CDR3 protein. The data contain around 780,000 distinct CDR3 sequences, about 56% of them seen just once; the ten biggest clones take up roughly 24%. These data belong to a study of blood T cells in healthy people across ages. Caucasian individuals from Russia who were healthy and aged about 6 to 90 acted as donors. Study-wide results and caveats: Diversity figures derived from one million T cells were judged to underestimate the true value. Compared with aged donors, long-lived donors showed fewer expanded clones, suggesting selection. Since the PBMCs were unsorted, naive and antigen-experienced cells could not be conclusively compared.

The TCR was taken from a man aged 40-49 years in good health. Sequences were obtained from blood.

The CDR3 protein is CSVEGQGSEAFF. The CDR3 DNA follows: TGCAGCGTTGAAGGACAGGGGAGCGAAGCTTTCTTT. V gene TRBV29-1 combines with J gene TRBJ1-1; TRBD1 aligns across 8 bases. Germline trimming cut 1 base from V and 8 bases from J; bases unmatched to any gene: 3. Germline CDR1 reads SQVTM; CDR2 reads ANQGSEA. This CDR3 region has 12 residues.